The text below deals with one T cell receptor (beta chain). The specificity of this receptor is unknown. No much larger clone is present one base from it, and per-base qualities are unavailable. This entry is derived from a study of shared clonotypes between healthy human individuals (dated by TCRdb to 2018 to 2021). Background on the whole study: Three men and a couple of women, aged 18 to 49 years, made up the cohort. To increase sequencing depth and limit assay-specific biases, different laboratories used diverse techniques to prepare libraries and sequence TCR repertoires. For each donor, CD4 naive and CD4 memory were each given three plates, CD8 naive was given two plates, and CD8 memory was given one plate. Leukapheresis yielded between about 0.9 and 9 billion PBMCs per donor. To estimate repertoire size and how much clonotypes are shared between individuals, the study performed deep sequencing of blood TCR repertoires from a handful of healthy adults.

At the junction V is shortened by 2 bases and J by 8 bases, with 12 bases in between. From the cysteine through the phenylalanine, the CDR3 covers 13 amino acids. Of the read, only the CDR3 DNA is kept; its 39 bases are in frame from base 1. From the germline V gene, CDR1 is ENHRY and CDR2 is SYGVKD. TCR CDR3 regions were amplified from genomic DNA by multiplex PCR using the deep immunoSEQ assay. Extracted genomic DNA from each cell subset was distributed evenly across all wells of several immunoSEQ 96-well plates, and each plate was treated as a replicate. For sorted subsets, each replicate PCR was loaded with 200 ng genomic DNA, equivalent to some 31,000 T cell genomes. Purified libraries were measured with a Qubit 3.0 fluorometer, size-checked on a Bioanalyzer 2100, and measured again with the KAPA Library Quantification kit. Each immunoSEQ 96-well plate was sequenced on its own single-read 150-cycle Illumina NextSeq 550 flow cell. The study's processing was this. The immunoSEQ output contained only junctional sequences without quality scores, so filtering could not match that applied to full-length reads. Sequences were annotated with PyIR, a Python wrapper for IgBLAST v1.9, and V/J genes and CDR3 were assigned using IMGT germline references. Reads were filtered out if the reads had weak V/J assignments (E-value above 1e-6), no CDR3, stop codons, out-of-frame junctions, or ambiguous translated residues. V3J clonotypes were defined as sequences sharing an identical inferred V gene, J gene, and CDR3 amino acid sequence. Percentage overlap between repertoires was computed as shared unique clonotypes divided by the size of the smaller repertoire. Richness of each repertoire was evaluated using RTK rarefaction, the Chao1 estimator, and Recon v2.1 estimates of unobserved clonotypes. Generation probabilities were computed with OLGA for all TCRbeta clonotypes obtained by the gDNA method from a few donors. Entries here come from immuneACCESS through TCRdb and include only in-frame sequences with V and J called. Some clones fail to appear in such tables; in the studies checked, an unresolved V gene covers under half of the shortfall, and the cause of the remainder is unknown. The V and J calls and clone size are taken from that table; D and trimming were inferred from the DNA. The table for this sample lists more than 2 million clones; 90% to 97% of them were counted only once. Jointly, the top ten make up 0.1% to 0.15% of the sample.

Donors were healthy HIV-negative adults with no recently reported acute infections or vaccinations. All donors were Caucasian adults living in Nashville, Tennessee, USA. CD4+ T cells were enriched by magnetic negative selection, after which naive cells were positively selected on CD45RA and the negative fraction was taken as the memory subset. Blood was obtained by leukapheresis, after which PBMCs were separated by Ficoll-Histopaque density gradient centrifugation and cryopreserved in liquid nitrogen vapor phase. Purity and quantity of every magnetically sorted T cell population were checked by analytical flow cytometry. From each sorted fraction, genomic DNA was isolated and quantified by UV absorbance on a Nanodrop 2000c. Findings and caveats that apply to the study as a whole: Naive subsets generally had larger estimated clonotype richness than memory subsets. The genetic and exposure-history diversity represented was limited by the small number of donors. Sampling was restricted to blood, and TCR repertoires in tissue are likely to differ from TCR repertoires in blood. Higher generation probabilities were observed for clonotypes shared by all four sorted-subset donors than for non-shared clonotypes. Incomplete sequencing was indicated by rarefaction of sorted-subset datasets, despite the large sequencing depth. Pairwise subsampling led to the expectation that sequencing depth would affect the degree of clonotype sharing among donors. When several donors were compared, the shared fraction of clonotypes was around 5.1% for naive CD4, 3% to 4% for naive CD8, 2% to 2.5% for memory CD4, and 0.35% to 0.4% for memory CD8.

The TCR was taken from a man younger than 35 in good health. The source material was naive CD4+ T cells sorted from blood. What the cell subset or site label conveys for this sample: CD45RA+ positively selected. Rearrangement joined TRBV10-3 to TRBJ1-2; the D gene is possibly TRBD1, with 6 bases matching. The DNA sequence is TGTGCCATCAGTGAGCTTTCTGGGGGCGGCTACACCTTC. Translation gives CAISELSGGGYTF.